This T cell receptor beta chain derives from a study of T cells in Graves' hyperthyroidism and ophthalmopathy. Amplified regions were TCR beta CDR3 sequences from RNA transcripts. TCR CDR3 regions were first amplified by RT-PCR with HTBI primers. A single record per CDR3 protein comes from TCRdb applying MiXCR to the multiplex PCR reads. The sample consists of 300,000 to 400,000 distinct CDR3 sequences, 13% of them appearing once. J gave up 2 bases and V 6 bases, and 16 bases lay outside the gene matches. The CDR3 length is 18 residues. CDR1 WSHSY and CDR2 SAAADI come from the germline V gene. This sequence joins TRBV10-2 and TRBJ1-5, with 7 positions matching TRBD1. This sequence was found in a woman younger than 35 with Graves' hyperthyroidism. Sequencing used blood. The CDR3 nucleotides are TGCGCCAGCAGGTCCGGGACAGCTAACCTAAGGGGCAATCAGCCCCAGCATTTT. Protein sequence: CASRSGTANLRGNQPQHF.